This T cell receptor beta chain was recorded in a study of vaccination and CD4 T cells after COVID-19. Background on the study: Post-COVID specimens were obtained a median around 100 days after diagnosis (range 35 to 161). In culture, cells were exposed to overlapping spike peptides from SARS-CoV-2, HCoV-NL63, HCoV-OC43 and HCoV-229E.

As for this clonotype: Its antigen is as yet unknown.

CDR3 length: 14 amino acids. With 4 bases removed from V and 4 bases from J, the gap between germline ends came to 12 bases. Germline CDR1 and CDR2: KGHDR and SFDVKD. Cultured CD4+ T-cell DNA underwent Oncomine TCR Beta short-read sequencing. Using its own MiXCR run on the PCR reads, TCRdb lists one record per CDR3 protein. The profile shows 7,200 or so distinct CDR3 sequences, over 50% of them singletons. Treatment specified: approximately nine-day PBMC culture with coronavirus spike peptide pools or control peptides (ViraFEST assay). From the unexposed donor, CD4+ T cells were collected ahead of the COVID-19 pandemic (2011-2018). Under the ViraFEST approach, antigen-specific T cells were expanded with peptide pools and TCRs subsequently sequenced. Researchers grew the cells for approximately 9 days and then pulled out CD4+ T cells by negative selection.

The origin of this receptor is a human donor in good health. V gene TRBV24-1 combines with J gene TRBJ1-2, with D hard to call. The material sequenced was CD4+ T cells from blood, cultured in vitro. In DNA form, the CDR3 reads TGTGCCACCAGTGACCGAGGCAGGAGCTATGGCTACACCTTC. Its protein is CATSDRGRSYGYTF.